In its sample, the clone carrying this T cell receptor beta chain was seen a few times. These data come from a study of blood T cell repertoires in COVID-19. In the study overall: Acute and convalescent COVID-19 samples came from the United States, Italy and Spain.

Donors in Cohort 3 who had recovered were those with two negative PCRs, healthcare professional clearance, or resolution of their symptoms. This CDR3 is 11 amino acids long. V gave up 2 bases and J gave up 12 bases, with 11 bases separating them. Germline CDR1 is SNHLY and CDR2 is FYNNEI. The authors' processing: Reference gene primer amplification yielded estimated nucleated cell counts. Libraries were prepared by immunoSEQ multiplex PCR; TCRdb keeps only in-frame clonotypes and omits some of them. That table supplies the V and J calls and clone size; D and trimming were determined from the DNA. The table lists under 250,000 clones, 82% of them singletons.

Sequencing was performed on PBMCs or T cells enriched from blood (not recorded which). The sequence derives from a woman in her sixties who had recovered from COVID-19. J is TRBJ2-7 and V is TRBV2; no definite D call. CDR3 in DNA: TGTGCCAGCAGTGAATATGAGTATCCGTACTTC. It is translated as CASSEYEYPYF.